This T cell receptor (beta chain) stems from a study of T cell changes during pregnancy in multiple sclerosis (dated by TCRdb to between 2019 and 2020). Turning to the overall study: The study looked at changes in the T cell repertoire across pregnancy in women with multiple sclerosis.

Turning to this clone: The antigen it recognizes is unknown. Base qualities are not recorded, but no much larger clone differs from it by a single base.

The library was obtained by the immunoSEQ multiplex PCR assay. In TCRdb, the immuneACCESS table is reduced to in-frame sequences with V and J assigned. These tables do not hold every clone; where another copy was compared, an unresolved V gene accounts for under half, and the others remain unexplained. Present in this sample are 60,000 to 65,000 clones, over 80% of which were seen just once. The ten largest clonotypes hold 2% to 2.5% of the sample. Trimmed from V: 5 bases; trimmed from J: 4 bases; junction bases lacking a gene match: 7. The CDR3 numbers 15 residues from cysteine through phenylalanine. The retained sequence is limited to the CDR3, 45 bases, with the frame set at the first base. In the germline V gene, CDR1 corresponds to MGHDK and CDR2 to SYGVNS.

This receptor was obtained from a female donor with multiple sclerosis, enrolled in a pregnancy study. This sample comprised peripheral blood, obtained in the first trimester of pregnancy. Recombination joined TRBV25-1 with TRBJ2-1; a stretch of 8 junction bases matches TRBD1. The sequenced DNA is TGTGCCAGCAGTCCACGCGGGACAGGATACAATGAGCAGTTCTTC. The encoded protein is CASSPRGTGYNEQFF.